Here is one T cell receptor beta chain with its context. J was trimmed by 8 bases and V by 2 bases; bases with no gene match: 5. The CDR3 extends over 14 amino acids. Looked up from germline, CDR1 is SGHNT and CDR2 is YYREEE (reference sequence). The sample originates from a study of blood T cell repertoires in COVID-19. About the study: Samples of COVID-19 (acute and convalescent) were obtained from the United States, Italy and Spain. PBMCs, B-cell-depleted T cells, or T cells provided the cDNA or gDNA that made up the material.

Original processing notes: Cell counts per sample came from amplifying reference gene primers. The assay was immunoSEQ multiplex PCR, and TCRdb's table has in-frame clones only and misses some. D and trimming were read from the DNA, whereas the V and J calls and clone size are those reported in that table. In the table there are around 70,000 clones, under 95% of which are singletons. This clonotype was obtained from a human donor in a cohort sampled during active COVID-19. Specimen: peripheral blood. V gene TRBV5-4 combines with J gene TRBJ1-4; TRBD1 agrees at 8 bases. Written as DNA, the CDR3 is TGTGCCAGCAGCTTCGACAGGGGTGCGGAAAAACTGTTTTTT. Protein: CASSFDRGAEKLFF.